A selection of T cell receptor beta chains follows, all from one sample in a study of neurological immune-mediated disorders. In TCRdb, the 5' RACE reads were re-called with MiXCR into one record per CDR3 protein. The repertoire includes approximately 86,000 distinct CDR3 sequences, about 2.5% of them detected once, and over 0.95% sits in the top ten. Sequenced: PBMCs. Receptors originate from a woman in her twenties or thirties with multiple sclerosis. Both conserved end residues are part of each CDR3. The D gene is left open where the match is weak. Rows may omit the clone size; those that give it use once, few, many or a size class.

TRBD1	TRBV11-2	many	TRBJ1-1	TGTGCCAGCAGCTTATTTCAGGGGGCAGGGGCGGAGAACACTGAAGCTTTCTTT	CASSLFQGAGAENTEAFF
TRBD2	TRBV7-2	many	TRBJ2-2	TGTGCCAGCAGCCGACTAGCGGGAAACACCGGGGAGCTGTTTTTT	CASSRLAGNTGELFF
TRBD2	TRBV11-2	many	TRBJ2-1	TGTGCCAGCAGCCGGGGGGAGTACAATGAGCAGTTCTTC	CASSRGEYNEQFF
TRBD2	TRBV12-3/TRBV12-4	many	TRBJ2-2	TGTGCCAGCAGTTTTAGGACTAGCGGGAGGTCTGGGGAGCTGTTTTTT	CASSFRTSGRSGELFF
TRBD2	TRBV7-6	many	TRBJ2-1	TGTGCCAGCAGCTTAGATGTCCTAGCGGGACTCAATGAGCAGTTCTTC	CASSLDVLAGLNEQFF
.	TRBV20-1	many	TRBJ2-2	TGCAGTGCTAAACGGGACACGTCGAACACCGGGGAGCTGTTTTTT	CSAKRDTSNTGELFF
TRBD2	TRBV19	many	TRBJ2-1	TGTGCCAGTAGTACTTTGTTGGCGGGAGATGAGCAGTTCTTC	CASSTLLAGDEQFF
.	TRBV2	many	TRBJ2-7	TGTGCCAGCAGTGAAGCTGGCAGTTTCTCCGAGCAGTACTTC	CASSEAGSFSEQYF
.	TRBV27	many	TRBJ2-1	TGTGCCAGCAGTTTGAAACTCTACAATGAGCAGTTCTTC	CASSLKLYNEQFF
.	TRBV29-1	many	TRBJ1-1	TGCAGCGTTGTCTACAGCTCTGGCACTGAAGCTTTCTTT	CSVVYSSGTEAFF
.	TRBV27	many	TRBJ1-1	TGTGCCAGCAGTCCGAGTGCGGGGGGCGGGGTGGCCACTGAAGCTTTCTTT	CASSPSAGGGVATEAFF
TRBD1	TRBV29-1	many	TRBJ2-7	TGCAGCGTTGAAATCGGACAGGGGGCTTTCTACGAGCAGTACTTC	CSVEIGQGAFYEQYF
.	TRBV20-1	many	TRBJ2-3	TGCAGTGCTACGGACAGCCCTAGCACAGATACGCAGTATTTT	CSATDSPSTDTQYF
.	TRBV12-3/TRBV12-4	many	TRBJ2-2	TGTGCCAGCAGCCCGGACAGTCTCGGGGAGCTGTTTTTT	CASSPDSLGELFF
.	TRBV5-8	many	TRBJ2-7	TGTGCCAGCAGCTTGGCCGGGCCCGGTGACTACGAGCAGTACTTC	CASSLAGPGDYEQYF
.	TRBV9	.	TRBJ2-7	TGTGCCAGCAGCCCCCACCTTAGGACACATTACGAGCAGTACTTC	CASSPHLRTHYEQYF
TRBD2	TRBV6-4	many	TRBJ2-3	TGTGCCAGCAGTGACCCAAGAAGCGGGAGGGCCGCAGATACGCAGTATTTT	CASSDPRSGRAADTQYF
.	TRBV12-3/TRBV12-4	many	TRBJ2-7	TGTGCCAGCAGTATGGGGTCCTACGAGCAGTACTTC	CASSMGSYEQYF
TRBD2	TRBV20-1	few	TRBJ2-7	TGCAGTGCTAGATATAGCGGGAGACGATCGTACGAGCAGTACTTC	CSARYSGRRSYEQYF
.	TRBV4-3	many	TRBJ2-2	TGCGCCAGCAGCCAAGGGGAGTTTGTTGCCGGGGAGCTGTTTTTT	CASSQGEFVAGELFF
.	TRBV30	many	TRBJ2-1	TGTGCCTGGAGTGCAGGAGTCTACTACAATGAGCAGTTCTTC	CAWSAGVYYNEQFF
.	TRBV11-2	many	TRBJ2-6	TGTGCCAGCAGCCTCCGACGTTCGGCTGGGGCCAACGTCCTGACTTTC	CASSLRRSAGANVLTF
.	TRBV5-6	many	TRBJ2-2	TGTGCCAGCAGCTTGGTGGCAGGGAAAGCCGGGGAGCTGTTTTTT	CASSLVAGKAGELFF
.	TRBV30	many	TRBJ1-1	TGTGCCTGGTTGGATACCATGAACACTGAAGCTTTCTTT	CAWLDTMNTEAFF
.	TRBV5-1	many	TRBJ2-2	TGCGCCAGCAGCTTGGGGACGTCGAACACCGGGGAGCTGTTTTTT	CASSLGTSNTGELFF
TRBD1	TRBV5-1	many	TRBJ1-2	TGCGCCAGCAGCTTGGCCCGGACAGGGGAAGACTATGGCTACACCTTC	CASSLARTGEDYGYTF
.	TRBV13	many	TRBJ2-7	TGTGCCAGCAGCCCCAGGGGGACTGCCTACGAGCAGTACTTC	CASSPRGTAYEQYF